What follows are 11 T cell receptor beta chains derived from one specimen sequenced in a study of blood T cell repertoires in COVID-19. The data were produced by immunoSEQ multiplex PCR, yet TCRdb's version contains in-frame clones alone and is incomplete. The table shows about 320,000 clones, with roughly 90% occurring only once. Sequencing was done on a sample of PBMCs or T cells enriched from blood (not recorded which). The receptors were gathered from a man aged 55 to 70 who had recovered from COVID-19.

The V gene is TRBV30, the J gene TRBJ1-4, with a weak D call TRBD1 (5 bases). This CDR3 region has 15 residues. In germline, CDR1 is GTSNPN, CDR2 SVGIG (reference sequence). V was cut by 1 base and J by 10 bases, with 19 bases left in between. In DNA, the CDR3 is TGTGCCTGGAGTGCCGGGGCGGGAAGGGGCGGAAAACTGTTTTTT. Translating gives CAWSAGAGRGGKLFF.

V is TRBV29-1 and J is TRBJ2-7; D perhaps matches TRBD2 (6 bases). The CDR3 is 13 residues long. The V gene's germline CDR1 is SQVTM and CDR2 ANQGSEA. V gave up 7 bases and J gave up 4 bases, with 17 bases separating them. For the CDR3, the DNA is TGCAGCGCCGCGAACGGGGACTCGTACGAGCAGTACTTC. It translates to CSAANGDSYEQYF.

V is TRBV10-1 and J is TRBJ2-1; 13 nucleotides line up with TRBD2. The length of the CDR3 is 22 residues. Germline V gene sequence: CDR1 WNHNN, CDR2 SYGVQD (reference sequence). Unmatched junction bases numbered 20, after V lost 6 bases and J lost 0 bases. CDR3 region: CASSAQGGAELAGGTSYNEQFF. In nucleotides, the CDR3 is TGCGCCAGCAGCGCCCAGGGAGGAGCGGAACTAGCGGGAGGGACCTCCTACAATGAGCAGTTCTTC.

The chain is built from TRBV11-2 and TRBJ2-7, with 7 bases identical to TRBD2. The CDR3 loop spans 15 amino acids. The V segment lost 3 bases and the J segment 1 base; nucleotides outside the gene matches: 6. CDR1 is SGHAT and CDR2 is FQNNGV in the germline V gene. CDR3 in DNA: TGTGCCAGCAGCTTGGGTCTAGCGGTGTCCTACGAGCAGTACTTC. Its protein is CASSLGLAVSYEQYF.

The rearrangement links TRBV11-2 to TRBJ1-4; 8 bases map to TRBD1. Germline CDR1 SGHAT, CDR2 FQNNGV. V was pared by 5 bases and J by 8 bases, with 7 bases of the junction left unmatched. CDR3 size: 14 residues. CDR3 region: CASSVQGAGEKLFF. CDR3 in DNA: TGTGCCAGCAGCGTCCAGGGGGCTGGAGAAAAACTGTTTTTT. Supplemented by reference TRBV11-2 and TRBJ1-4, the full variable domain reads EAGVAQSPRYKIIEKRQSVAFWCNPISGHATLYWYQQILGQGPKLLIQFQNNGVVDDSQLPKDRFSAERLKGVDSTLKIQPAKLEDSAVYLCASSVQGAGEKLFFGSGTQLSVL.

The chain carries TRBV7-2 and TRBJ2-5; no definite D call. Trimming left V 6 bases short and J 3 bases short, with 14 bases between. This CDR3 region has 14 residues. Germline CDR1 and CDR2: SGHTA and FQGNSA. In DNA form, the CDR3 reads TGTGCCAGCAGTCATTCAATAGTAAAAGAGACCCAGTACTTC. Its translation: CASSHSIVKETQYF.

V gene TRBV6-5 combines with J gene TRBJ2-1, with TRBD2 identical over 15 bases. Losses at the gene ends were 2 bases for V and 12 bases for J; bases not matched to a gene: 2. Germline V gives CDR1 MNHEY, CDR2 SVGAGI. The CDR3 covers 14 residues. The CDR3 spells CASSYRTSGGGQFF. The CDR3 region has the DNA TGTGCCAGCAGTTACAGGACTAGCGGGGGGGGGCAGTTCTTC.

The chain employs TRBV7-6 and TRBJ2-5, with TRBD1 matching over 9 bases. V lost 4 bases and J lost 5; bases outside the gene matches: 8. Germline V gives CDR1 SGHVS, CDR2 FNYEAQ. The CDR3 extends over 15 amino acids. The CDR3 loop reads CASSSGQGRIETQYF. The CDR3 DNA is TGTGCCAGCAGCTCGGGACAGGGCAGGATTGAGACCCAGTACTTC.

The chain recombines TRBV6-5 with TRBJ1-1; TRBD1 matches 8 bases. Trimming removed 6 bases from V and 1 base from J; junction bases left unmatched: 4. Germline V gene sequence: CDR1 MNHEY, CDR2 SVGAGI. This CDR3 region has 14 residues. CDR3 nucleotides: TGTGCCAGCAGACTGACAGGGGCGAACACTGAAGCTTTCTTT. Its translation: CASRLTGANTEAFF.

V is TRBV9 and J is TRBJ1-1; D is possibly TRBD1 (5 bases). Germline V CDR1 and CDR2: SGDLS, YYNGEE. This CDR3 is built from 16 residues. Deletions cut 0 bases from V and 3 bases from J, with 15 bases between. In DNA, the CDR3 is TGTGCCAGCAGCGTAGGAAGGCAGGGTCGGTACACTGAAGCTTTCTTT. It yields the protein CASSVGRQGRYTEAFF.

The rearrangement uses TRBV4-1 and TRBJ1-5; 7 nucleotides agree with TRBD1. V dropped 2 bases and J dropped 3; count of bases not matched to a gene: 13. Germline assignment: CDR1 MGHRA and CDR2 YSYEKL. The CDR3 loop spans 18 amino acids. The CDR3 sequence: CASSQKEGAGGYNQPQHF. Written as DNA, the CDR3 is TGCGCCAGCAGCCAAAAAGAGGGGGCAGGGGGTTACAATCAGCCCCAGCATTTT.